This T cell receptor (beta chain) was retrieved from a study of spatial heterogeneity in lung cancer. Overall study context: Follow-up PBMC samples were sequenced when available, at a median of roughly 2 years after resection. The study consistently detected more beta-chain than alpha-chain sequences.

TCR cDNA molecules each had a unique molecular identifier. Using its own MiXCR run on the 5' RACE reads, TCRdb lists one record per CDR3 protein. The repertoire includes roughly 72,000 distinct CDR3 sequences, roughly 8.9% of them detected once, and approximately 2% sits in the top ten. Indicated time point: blood at routine non-recurrence follow-up after resection. V shed 6 bases and J shed 5 bases, with 14 bases lying between them. The CDR3 totals 14 residues. CDR1 and CDR2 (germline): SGHAT, FQNNGV. The chain uses TRBV11-2 and TRBJ2-1; perhaps TRBD1 as D (6 bases). This TCR derives from a female donor with early-stage non-small cell lung cancer. The source material was PBMCs, sampled at follow-up. The CDR3 region is CASSHWTDNNEQFF. DNA of the CDR3: TGTGCCAGCAGTCACTGGACAGACAACAATGAGCAGTTCTTC.